This TCR beta chain was observed in a study of blood T cell repertoires in COVID-19. About the study: The United States, Italy and Spain were the sources of the acute and convalescent COVID-19 samples. The cDNA or gDNA used as material had been derived from T cells, B-cell-depleted T cells, or PBMCs.

The germline V gene has CDR1 SGHRS and CDR2 YFSETQ. This CDR3 contains 16 residues. V lost 0 bases, J lost 1 base, and 14 bases lay in between. Clones were sequenced by immunoSEQ multiplex PCR, and TCRdb holds only the in-frame ones, with some missing. The data contain around 300,000 clones, 91% of them singletons. The sequence was collected from a woman aged 30 to 39 with COVID-19, enrolled during active disease. The sample was peripheral blood. The V call is TRBV5-1, the J call TRBJ2-7, with a possible D match to TRBD1 (6 bases). Here the CDR3 DNA reads TGCGCCAGCAGCTTGGATCCCGGGACAACTTCCTACGAGCAGTACTTC. Its protein is CASSLDPGTTSYEQYF.